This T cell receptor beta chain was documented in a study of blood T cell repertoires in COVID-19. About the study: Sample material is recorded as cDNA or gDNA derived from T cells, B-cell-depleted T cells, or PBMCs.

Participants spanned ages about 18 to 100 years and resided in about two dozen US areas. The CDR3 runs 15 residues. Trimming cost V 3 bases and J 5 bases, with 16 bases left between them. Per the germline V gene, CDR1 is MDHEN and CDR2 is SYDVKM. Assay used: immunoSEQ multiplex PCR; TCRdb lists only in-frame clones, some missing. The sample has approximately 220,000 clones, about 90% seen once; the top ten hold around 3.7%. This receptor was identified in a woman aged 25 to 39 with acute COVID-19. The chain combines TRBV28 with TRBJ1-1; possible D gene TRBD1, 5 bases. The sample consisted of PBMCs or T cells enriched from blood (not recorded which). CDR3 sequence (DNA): TGTGCCAGCAGTTTTGTAGGACGGGGGAGGACTGAAGCTTTCTTT. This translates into CASSFVGRGRTEAFF. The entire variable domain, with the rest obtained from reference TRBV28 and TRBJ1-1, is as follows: DVKVTQSSRYLVKRTGEKVFLECVQDMDHENMFWYRQDPGLGLRLIYFSYDVKMKEKGDIPEGYSVSREKKERFSLILESASTNQTSMYLCASSFVGRGRTEAFFGQGTRLTVV.